Each of the 15 T cell receptor beta chains below was sequenced from the same sample in a study of CD8+ T cells in alopecia areata. Cutaneous lymph nodes were pooled and cells sorted by CD4, CD8alpha, NKG2D, NKG2ACE and more. Isolated RNA was reverse transcribed into cDNA used as the sequencing template. Measured with immunoSEQ multiplex PCR; TCRdb has only the in-frame clones, and not every one. This table holds 270,000 or so clones with no singletons; the top ten claim about 1.2%. Sequenced material: CD4+ T cells sorted from a lymph node. The source of these receptors is a C3H/HeJ mouse with alopecia areata. Mouse MHC haplotype: H2-k.

This clone was detected only a few times. The gene names given are mouse names. Read sequence stops 4 residues before the CDR3 end, and the germline J gene provides the missing end. J is TRBJ2-1 and V is TRBV5, with TRBD2 matching 12 bases. This CDR3 has 15 amino acids. Germline-derived CDR1 and CDR2 are LGHNA and YNLKQL (reference sequence). The part of the CDR3 DNA that was read is TGTGCCAGCAGCCAAATCGGGACTGGGGGGGCT. This sequence encodes CASSQIGTGGA. The CDR3 reads in full as CASSQIGTGGAEQFF.

On this clone itself: Gene names follow the mouse nomenclature. The sequenced fragment ends 4 residues before the CDR3 boundary, so the rest is inferred from the germline J gene. The sample carries other DNA sequences with the same CDR3. The rearrangement joins TRBV13-1 to TRBJ2-1, with a tentative D call TRBD1 (6 bases). The ends were cut back, 2 bases at V and 2 bases at J, with 8 bases in the middle. The CDR3 runs to 14 residues. The germline gives CDR1 NSHNY, CDR2 SYGAGN. The CDR3: CASSEGQYYAEQFF. The CDR3 DNA, read in part, is TGTGCCAGCAGTGAAGGACAGTACTATGCT.

In the case of this clone: Gene names and germline match the mouse. The read comes to an end 4 residues before the CDR3 does, leaving the germline J gene to fill in the end. The rearrangement links TRBV19 to TRBJ1-1; weak D call: TRBD1 (5 bases). Germline values: CDR1 FNHDT, CDR2 SITEND (reference sequence). The CDR3 sequence is 12 residues long. Here the CDR3 reads CASIIGGREVFF. CDR3 DNA (partial): TGTGCCAGCATCATCGGGGGGAGA.

As concerns this clone: Here the gene names and germline are mouse. The read finishes 4 residues shy of the CDR3 end, and the germline J gene is used to complete it. This sample includes further DNA sequences coding for the same CDR3. The chain carries TRBV5 and TRBJ2-3, with 7 bases aligning to TRBD1. CDR3 size: 15 residues. V was pared by 0 bases and J by 0 bases, with 0 bases of the junction left unmatched. Germline V gene data show CDR1 as LGHNA and CDR2 as YNLKQL (reference sequence). The sequenced CDR3 bases are TGTGCCAGCAGCCAAGAGGGACAGAGTGCAGAA. Translated: CASSQEGQSAE. The full CDR3 sequence reads CASSQEGQSAETLYF.

About this clone itself: Gene labels here are mouse ones. Read sequence stops 4 residues before the CDR3 end, and the germline J gene provides the missing end. This chain links TRBV13-1 with TRBJ2-7; 8 bases line up with TRBD1. Germline V lookup: CDR1 NSHNY, CDR2 SYGAGN. There are 12 residues in the CDR3. The DNA read from the CDR3 is TGTGCCAGCGGACAGGGAGGGTAT. This sequence encodes CASGQGGY. The whole CDR3 protein reads CASGQGGYEQYF.

A word on this clone: Each gene name is a mouse one. With the read ending 4 residues before the CDR3 end, the germline J gene is used to fill in that end. The V and J genes are TRBV31 and TRBJ2-2; TRBD1 agrees at 10 bases. The V gene's germline CDR1 is GKSSPN and CDR2 SITVG. This CDR3 region has 14 residues. With 1 base clipped from V and 6 bases from J, the junction kept 2 bases outside the gene matches. The DNA read from the CDR3 is TGTGCCTGGAGTCAGGGACAGGGGCCCGGG. Its protein is CAWSQGQGPG. The full CDR3 protein is CAWSQGQGPGQLYF.

This clone turned up a few times. The gene names given are mouse names. Coverage ceases 4 residues before the CDR3 finishes, and the germline J gene fills in the end. The gene calls are TRBV2 and TRBJ1-2, with TRBD1 identical over 11 bases. The CDR3 is made up of 14 amino acids. Losses at the gene ends were 3 bases for V and 3 bases for J; bases not matched to a gene: 0. The germline V gene has CDR1 LGHNA and CDR2 YSYQKL. The covered CDR3 bases are TGTGCCAGCAGCCAGGGACAGGGGGACTCC. It is translated as CASSQGQGDS. The full CDR3 protein is CASSQGQGDSDYTF.

Points on this clone: Germline and genes: mouse. The sequence runs out 4 residues before the end of the CDR3; the remainder is reconstructed from the germline J gene. This specimen includes other DNA sequences encoding the same CDR3. The chain links TRBV13-1 to TRBJ1-1; perhaps TRBD1 as D (6 bases). The V gene's germline CDR1 is NSHNY and CDR2 SYGAGN. The CDR3 has 15 amino acids. V shed 2 bases and J shed 0 bases, with 11 bases lying between them. The CDR3 bases that were read are TGTGCCAGCAGTGACGCCGGGACAACAAACACA. As protein: CASSDAGTTNT. The complete CDR3 sequence is CASSDAGTTNTEVFF.

This clone was counted a few times. Any gene name here is a mouse gene name. The observed sequence ends 4 residues before the CDR3 terminus, with the missing tail filled in from the germline J gene. The same CDR3 arises from other DNA sequences in this sample as well. The J gene is TRBJ2-7, the V gene TRBV17; 11 bases fit TRBD2. In germline, CDR1 is MNHDT, CDR2 YYDKIL. The CDR3 contains 14 residues. The CDR3 spells CASSPGTGGYEQYF. CDR3 DNA, as far as it was read: TGTGCTAGCAGCCCCGGGACTGGGGGATAT.

This clone was seen a few times. Genes and germline are mouse. Read coverage stops 4 residues before the CDR3 terminus; the germline J gene supplies the remainder. The V and J genes are TRBV5 and TRBJ2-1; perhaps TRBD2 as D (6 bases). CDR1 is LGHNA and CDR2 is YNLKQL in the germline V gene (reference sequence). V lost 4 bases, J lost 0 bases, and 10 bases lay in between. The CDR3 totals 15 residues. CDR3 DNA (partial): TGTGCCAGCAGCCCCCACTGGGATAACTATGCT. As protein: CASSPHWDNYA. The complete CDR3 sequence is CASSPHWDNYAEQFF.

The table lists this clone with a few counts. Genes and germline are mouse. The read gets to within 4 residues of the CDR3 end, and the germline J gene fills in the rest. The chain recombines TRBV31 with TRBJ2-5; TRBD2 aligns across 9 bases. This CDR3 comprises 15 residues. The germline V gene encodes CDR1 GKSSPN and CDR2 SITVG. V gave up 0 bases and J gave up 2 bases; unmatched junction bases: 3. The CDR3 spells CAWSLVGGRQDTQYF. The CDR3 bases that were read are TGTGCCTGGAGTCTAGTGGGGGGGCGCCAAGAC. Complete variable domain (other parts from reference TRBV31 and TRBJ2-5): AQTIHQWPVAEIKAVGSPLSLGCTIKGKSSPNLYWYWQATGGTLQQLFYSITVGQVESVVQLNLSASRPKDDQFILSTEKLLLSHSGFYLCAWSLVGGRQDTQYFGPGTRLLVL.

There are a few counts of this clone. Germline and genes here are mouse. CDR3 loop: CASSQDQANTEVFF. The sequenced CDR3 bases are TGTGCCAGCAGCCAAGATCAGGCAAACACA. The chain joins TRBV5 to TRBJ1-1, with D unclear. The missing CDR3 end, 4 residues past where the read stops, is filled in from the germline J gene. This CDR3 has 14 residues. Germline V CDR1 and CDR2: LGHNA, YNLKQL (reference sequence). The V gene lost 0 bases and the J gene lost 0 bases, with 5 bases spanning the gap.

This clone was seen a handful of times. With a much larger clone just one base away, this may be a read error. The gene symbols are mouse symbols. From the germline J gene comes the end of the CDR3, since the read stops 4 residues before it. The chain recombines TRBV4 with TRBJ1-1; TRBD1 matches 7 bases. From germline, CDR1 is LGHDT and CDR2 YNNKQL (reference sequence). J gave up 1 base and V 5 bases, and 1 base lay outside the gene matches. The CDR3 contains 13 residues. The covered CDR3 bases are TGTGCCAGCAGCCACAGGGGGAACACA. Protein product: CASSHRGNT. The whole CDR3 sequence is CASSHRGNTEVFF.

This clone occurred a few times. The listed genes are named as in mouse. Read sequence stops 4 residues before the CDR3 end, and the germline J gene provides the missing end. The chain carries TRBV1 and TRBJ2-7, with TRBD2 matching over 9 bases. V lost 3 bases, J lost 0 bases, and 6 bases stayed unmatched. The germline V gene has CDR1 NSQYPW and CDR2 LRSPGD (reference sequence). The CDR3 extends over 16 amino acids. CDR3: CTCSASDWGFSYEQYF. Incomplete CDR3 DNA: TGCACCTGCAGTGCCTCCGACTGGGGGTTCTCCTAT.

As for this clone: Gene names denote mouse genes. The chain's CDR3 is CAWSPARARNTEVFF. The sequenced CDR3 bases are TGTGCCTGGAGCCCCGCCAGGGCTAGGAACACA. The rearrangement uses TRBV31 and TRBJ1-1, with D perhaps matching TRBD1 (5 bases). The CDR3 end falls 4 residues outside the read, so it is completed with the germline J gene. Trimming pared 3 bases from V and 1 base from J, leaving 15 bases between. CDR1 is GKSSPN and CDR2 is SITVG in the germline V gene. The CDR3 is 15 amino acids.